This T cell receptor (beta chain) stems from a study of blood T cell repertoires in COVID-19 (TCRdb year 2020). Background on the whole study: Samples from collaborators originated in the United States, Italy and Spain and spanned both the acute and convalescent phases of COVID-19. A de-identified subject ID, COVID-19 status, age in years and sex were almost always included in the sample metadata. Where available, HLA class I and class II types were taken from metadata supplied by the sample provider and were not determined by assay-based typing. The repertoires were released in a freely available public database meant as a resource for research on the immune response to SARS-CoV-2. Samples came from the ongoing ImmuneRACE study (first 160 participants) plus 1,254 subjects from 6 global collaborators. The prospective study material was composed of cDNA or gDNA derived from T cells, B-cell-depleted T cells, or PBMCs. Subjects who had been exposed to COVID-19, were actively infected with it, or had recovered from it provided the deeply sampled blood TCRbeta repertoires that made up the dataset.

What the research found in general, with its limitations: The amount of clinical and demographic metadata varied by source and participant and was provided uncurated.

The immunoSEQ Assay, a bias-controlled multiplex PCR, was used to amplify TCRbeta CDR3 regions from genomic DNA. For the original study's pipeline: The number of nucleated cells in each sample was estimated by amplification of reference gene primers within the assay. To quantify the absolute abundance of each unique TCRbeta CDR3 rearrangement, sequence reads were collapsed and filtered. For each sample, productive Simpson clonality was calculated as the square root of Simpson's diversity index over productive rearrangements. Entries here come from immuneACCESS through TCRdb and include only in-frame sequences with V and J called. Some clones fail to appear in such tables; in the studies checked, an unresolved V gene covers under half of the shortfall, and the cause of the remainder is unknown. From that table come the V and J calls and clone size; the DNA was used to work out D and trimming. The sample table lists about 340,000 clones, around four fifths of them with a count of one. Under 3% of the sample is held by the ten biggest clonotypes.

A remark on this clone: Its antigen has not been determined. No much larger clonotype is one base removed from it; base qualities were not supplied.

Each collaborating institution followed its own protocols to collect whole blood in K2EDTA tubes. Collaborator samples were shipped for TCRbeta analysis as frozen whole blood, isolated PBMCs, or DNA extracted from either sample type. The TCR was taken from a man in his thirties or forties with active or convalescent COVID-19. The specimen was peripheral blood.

At the DNA level, the sequence is TGTGCCACCAAGGACAGCCCAGCTAGCAATCAGCCCCAGCATTTT. This sequence encodes CATKDSPASNQPQHF. The chain is made from TRBV19 and TRBJ1-5; perhaps TRBD1 is the D gene, with 6 bases matching. V lost 10 bases and J lost 0 bases; the stretch between them is 16 bases long. The CDR3 runs 15 residues from the cysteine to the phenylalanine. CDR3 DNA is the only sequence kept; it has 45 bases, read in frame from the first base. CDR1 and CDR2 (LNHDA, SQIVND) derive from the germline V gene (reference sequence). The variable domain in full, with residues beyond the CDR3 obtained from the reference TRBV19 and TRBJ1-5 genes, is DGGITQSPKYLFRKEGQNVTLSCEQNLNHDAMYWYRQDPGQGLRLIYYSQIVNDFQKGDIAEGYSVSREKKESFPLTVTSAQKNPTAFYLCATKDSPASNQPQHFGDGTRLSIL.